These T cell receptor beta chains were read from a single sample in a study of beta chain features in type 1 diabetes. TCRdb's table, derived via immunoSEQ multiplex PCR, lists solely in-frame clones and lacks some. Of 250,000 to 400,000 clones in the sample, about 14% were seen once. Sequenced: central memory CD4+ T cells from blood. The receptors originated from a man aged 25 to 45 in good health. Each CDR3 is given with its conserved first and last residue. A D gene is named only where the DNA matches it firmly. Size tells how often a clone was seen (once, few, many) or the class of an expanded clone, and some rows leave it out.

d_call	j_call	clone_size	v_call	cdr3_nt	cdr3_aa
.	TRBJ1-6	.	TRBV10-3	TGTGCCATCAGGCCCGGTGCGGGCTCTTCACCCCTCCACTTT	CAIRPGAGSSPLHF
TRBD1	TRBJ2-3	.	TRBV4-2	TGTGCCAGCAGCCAAGATCTCCGACAGGGGAGAAATACGCAGTATTTT	CASSQDLRQGRNTQYF
.	TRBJ1-2	.	TRBV6-5	TGTGCCAGCAGTTACTCGAGAGGGGTAAATGGCTACACCTTC	CASSYSRGVNGYTF
TRBD1	TRBJ2-7	many	TRBV7-7	TGTGCCAGCAGCACCCACAGGGGGGAGCAGTACTTC	CASSTHRGEQYF
.	TRBJ1-4	.	TRBV28	TGTGCCAGCACCCGTAATGAAAAACTGTTTTTT	CASTRNEKLFF
TRBD2	TRBJ2-1	few	TRBV15	TGTGCCACCAGCAGAGGCCTACTAGCGGGAGGGTACAATGAGCAGTTCTTC	CATSRGLLAGGYNEQFF
.	TRBJ1-2	once	TRBV5-6	TGTGCCAGCAGCGGGGGACCATTGAAGGGCTATGGCTACACCTTC	CASSGGPLKGYGYTF
TRBD1	TRBJ1-2	few	TRBV25-1	TGTGCCAGCAGAGGGACAGGGGGTGGCTACACCTTC	CASRGTGGGYTF
.	TRBJ2-1	few	TRBV5-4	TGTGCCAGCAGCTTGGAGGTGGGCGAGCAGTTCTTC	CASSLEVGEQFF
TRBD2	TRBJ2-3	many	TRBV6-1	TGTGCCAGCACCACGGGGGGTACAGATACGCAGTATTTT	CASTTGGTDTQYF
.	TRBJ1-1	few	TRBV27	TGTGCCAGCAGTCGACAGGCGAACACTGAAGCTTTCTTT	CASSRQANTEAFF
.	TRBJ2-1	.	TRBV4-3	TGCGCCAGCAGCCAAGAGAAGACCCTACCAATAAATGAGCAGTTCTTC	CASSQEKTLPINEQFF
TRBD1	TRBJ2-4	.	TRBV5-4	TGTGCCAGCAGCTTACCGGGACAGGGGAACATTCAGTACTTC	CASSLPGQGNIQYF
.	TRBJ1-1	few	TRBV25-1	TGTGCCAGCAGTGAAAAGGGGGGGAGGGAAGCTTTCTTT	CASSEKGGREAFF
.	TRBJ1-4	few	TRBV5-1	TGCGCCAGCAGCTTGGACAAGCCCAATGAAAAACTGTTTTTT	CASSLDKPNEKLFF
TRBD1	TRBJ2-3	few	TRBV5-5	TGTGCCAGCGTCCAGGGGGGACAGGGGACAGATACGCAGTATTTT	CASVQGGQGTDTQYF
TRBD1	TRBJ1-2	.	TRBV7-2	TGTGCCAGCAGCCCTGGACAGGGGGCTTTTGGCTACACCTTC	CASSPGQGAFGYTF
.	TRBJ1-3	few	TRBV5-1	TGCGCCAGCAGCCTCCTTGGGCAAGGAGATTCTGGAAACACCATATATTTT	CASSLLGQGDSGNTIYF
TRBD2	TRBJ2-1	.	TRBV19	TGTGCCAGTAGTACGCTAGCGGGGGGGCCCGCGCTCAATGAGCAGTTCTTC	CASSTLAGGPALNEQFF
TRBD1	TRBJ2-5	.	TRBV7-2	TGTGCCAGCACCAAAACAGGGGGCGAGGTCCTCTGGGGAGAGACCCAGTACTTC	CASTKTGGEVLWGETQYF
TRBD1	TRBJ1-5	.	TRBV5-1	TGCGCCAGCAGCCGGACAGGAGATCAGCCCCAGCATTTT	CASSRTGDQPQHF
TRBD2	TRBJ2-7	few	TRBV7-9	TGTGCCAGCAGCTTAGTGGGTGGGACTAGCGGCGGATCCCGTTACGAGCAGTACTTC	CASSLVGGTSGGSRYEQYF
.	TRBJ2-3	few	TRBV11-2	TGTGCCAGCAGACCCATCCGGGGTTACACAGATACGCAGTATTTT	CASRPIRGYTDTQYF
TRBD1	TRBJ1-2	.	TRBV19	TGTGCCACCAAGGGGACAGGGATATGGGGCCGGGAGTATGGCTACACCTTC	CATKGTGIWGREYGYTF
TRBD2	TRBJ2-3	many	TRBV5-5	TGTGCCAGCAGCACGGGTGGACTAGCGGGCACAGATACGCAGTATTTT	CASSTGGLAGTDTQYF
.	TRBJ2-1	few	TRBV11-2	TGTGCCAGCAGCTTAGGTATCGCAAAAATTTACAATGAGCAGTTCTTC	CASSLGIAKIYNEQFF
.	TRBJ2-5	few	TRBV5-8	TGTGCCAGCAGCTCCCCTCGGCAAGAGACCCAGTACTTC	CASSSPRQETQYF
.	TRBJ1-1	few	TRBV18	TGTGCCAGCTCACTGGACAAGGGAGCTTTCTTT	CASSLDKGAFF
TRBD2	TRBJ2-5	few	TRBV5-6	TGTGCCAGCAGCGCGCTCGTCCACCGATCGGGACTAGTCTGGGAGACCCAGTACTTC	CASSALVHRSGLVWETQYF
.	TRBJ2-5	few	TRBV11-3	TGTGCCAGCAGCTTAGATCCCCAGGGAGCGACCCAGTACTTC	CASSLDPQGATQYF
.	TRBJ1-2	.	TRBV5-1	TGCGCCAGCAGCCCGGATCCTAAGACAGGCCTAAATGGCTACACCTTC	CASSPDPKTGLNGYTF
TRBD2	TRBJ2-5	few	TRBV6-1	TGTGCCAGCTCGCCTAGCGGTCAAGAGACCCAGTACTTC	CASSPSGQETQYF
.	TRBJ2-2	.	TRBV5-4	TGTGCCAGCAGCTTTGTTGGGGAGCTGTTTTTT	CASSFVGELFF
.	TRBJ1-1	.	TRBV7-3	TGTGCCAGCAGTTTGGGGAACATGAACACTGAAGCTTTCTTT	CASSLGNMNTEAFF
TRBD1	TRBJ1-4	few	TRBV6-5	TGTGCCAGCAGGACAGGGGAGGGAAAACTGTTTTTT	CASRTGEGKLFF
.	TRBJ2-7	.	TRBV4-3	TGCGCCAGCAGCCAAGAACCGGCACCTGCTTCCTACGAGCAGTACTTC	CASSQEPAPASYEQYF
TRBD2	TRBJ2-3	.	TRBV5-5	TGTGCCAGCAGCTTCACTAGCGGGTACACAGATACGCAGTATTTT	CASSFTSGYTDTQYF
TRBD2	TRBJ2-3	many	TRBV7-9	TGTGCCAGCAGCTTAACTAGCGGGGCCACAGATACGCAGTATTTT	CASSLTSGATDTQYF
TRBD1	TRBJ2-1	.	TRBV29-1	TGCAGCGTTGAACAGGGACAGAAGGTGGCTAATGGGCAGTTCTTC	CSVEQGQKVANGQFF
TRBD2	TRBJ2-2	few	TRBV7-2	TGTGCCAGCATGCCGGGGACTAGCGGACTAACCGGGGAGCTGTTTTTT	CASMPGTSGLTGELFF
.	TRBJ2-5	few	TRBV27	TGTGCCAGCAGTTTACAGGAGACCCAGTACTTC	CASSLQETQYF
.	TRBJ1-4	.	TRBV6-5	TGTGCCAGCAGTGCTAGGGGACGGGGAGAAAAACTGTTTTTT	CASSARGRGEKLFF
.	TRBJ2-5	few	TRBV7-3	TGTGCCAGCAGCTCACGGGAGTGGGGGATAGGAGAGACCCAGTACTTC	CASSSREWGIGETQYF
TRBD2	TRBJ2-1	.	TRBV4-3	TGCGCCAGCAGCCCCATAGCGGGAGGGGACAATGAGCAGTTCTTC	CASSPIAGGDNEQFF
TRBD1	TRBJ2-5	.	TRBV5-6	TGTGCCAGCAGGGGAGCAGGGGGTGATGGGACCCAGTACTTC	CASRGAGGDGTQYF
.	TRBJ1-1	.	TRBV11-3	TGTGCCAGCAGCTTAGGAGGGGTAATGAACACTGAAGCTTTCTTT	CASSLGGVMNTEAFF
.	TRBJ1-4	.	TRBV16	TGTGCCAGCAGCGAAACCAGGGTGGATGAAAAACTGTTTTTT	CASSETRVDEKLFF
.	TRBJ1-2	.	TRBV5-1	TGCGCCAGCAGCTTGGGTGTCCAGCACTATGGCTACACCTTC	CASSLGVQHYGYTF
TRBD1	TRBJ2-2	few	TRBV5-4	TGTGCCAGCAGCTCACAGACAGGGTGGAGAACCGGGGAGCTGTTTTTT	CASSSQTGWRTGELFF
.	TRBJ1-2	.	TRBV6-5	TGTGCCAGCTCCGATGGGGGGGGCTACACCTTC	CASSDGGGYTF
.	TRBJ2-7	few	TRBV6-5	TGTGCCAGTACCCCTCTGATGGGGTCCTACGAGCAGTACTTC	CASTPLMGSYEQYF